Reported below is one T cell receptor (beta chain). Its antigen is still unknown. Isolated RNA was reverse transcribed in full, so expressed TCRB transcripts were sequenced. TCRdb's table, derived via immunoSEQ multiplex PCR, lists solely in-frame clones and lacks some. The sample has about 150,000 clones; roughly 9% are singletons. This sample was taken from a study of beta chain features in type 1 diabetes. General study results and limits: Among all four CD4+ subsets, Type 1 diabetes patients had TCRB CDR3s that were moderately but significantly shorter. With patients and controls alike, PCR might favor shorter templates to an equal degree. VDJ junctions from patients with type 1 diabetes contained fewer insertions and more deletions.

The CDR3 is 15 residues long. Looked up from germline, CDR1 is MGHDK and CDR2 is SYGVNS. The V end lost 3 bases, the J end lost 5 bases, and 16 bases lay between the germline ends. The sequenced material came from central memory CD4+ T cells from blood. This TCR was recovered from a woman aged 25 to 45 with type 1 diabetes. J is TRBJ2-5 and V is TRBV25-1, with a tentative D call TRBD1 (5 bases). CDR3 DNA sequence: TGTGCCAGCAGTGACTTGGACAAAGGGAAGGAGACCCAGTACTTC. It yields the protein CASSDLDKGKETQYF.